This TCR beta chain was profiled in a study of CD8 T cells in ankylosing spondylitis. Findings and caveats of the study: A subset of motif variants has previously been described in the synovial fluid and blood of reactive arthritis.

The CDR3 runs 16 residues. The J segment lost 7 bases and the V segment lost 0 bases, leaving 9 bases of the junction unmatched. CDR1 DFQATT and CDR2 SNEGSKA come from the germline V gene (reference sequence). This clonotype was seen more than once but under ten times. Its antigen is as yet unknown. TCRdb processed the 5' RACE reads anew with MiXCR; each CDR3 protein has one entry. Of around 120,000 distinct CDR3 sequences listed, roughly 13% are singletons. The sequence was collected from a female donor with ankylosing spondylitis or in good health (not recorded which). The sequenced material came from blood, either unsorted or a sorted T cell fraction (not recorded which). V usage is TRBV20-1 and J usage is TRBJ1-6, with TRBD1 identical over 7 bases. CDR3 protein: CSARDGARGRNSPLHF. The CDR3 DNA is TGCAGTGCTAGAGATGGGGCGAGGGGGCGAAATTCACCCCTCCACTTT.